This TCR beta chain was obtained from a study of CD8 T cells in ankylosing spondylitis. The TCR beta libraries were generated through quantitative 5'-RACE incorporating molecular barcodes. MiXCR, applied by TCRdb to the 5' RACE reads, yields one record per CDR3 protein. Here the sample spans about 800,000 distinct CDR3 sequences, roughly 12% being singletons. Whole-study results and caveats: Disease-linked clones displayed a CD8+ phenotype and appeared relatively rarely in peripheral blood. It was reported that disease-linked clones were significantly enriched in matched ankylosing spondylitis synovial fluid. Past research had described some motif variants in reactive arthritis synovial fluid and blood. In ankylosing spondylitis blood, a motif of about 8 highly homologous TCR beta variants appeared characteristic.

The germline V gene has CDR1 MDHEN and CDR2 SYDVKM. The ends were cut back, 3 bases at V and 2 bases at J, with 11 bases in the middle. The CDR3 length is 15 residues. On this clonotype: The target antigen is unknown.

Sequences were obtained from blood, either unsorted or a sorted T cell fraction (not recorded which). The V call is TRBV28, the J call TRBJ1-3, with unresolved D. The receptor was derived from a male donor with ankylosing spondylitis. Written as DNA, the CDR3 is TGTGCCAGCAGTTTCGGAAGGTCCGCTGGAAACACCATATATTTT. Amino acid sequence: CASSFGRSAGNTIYF. The full variable domain, its missing parts supplied by reference TRBV28 and TRBJ1-3, is DVKVTQSSRYLVKRTGEKVFLECVQDMDHENMFWYRQDPGLGLRLIYFSYDVKMKEKGDIPEGYSVSREKKERFSLILESASTNQTSMYLCASSFGRSAGNTIYFGEGSWLTVV.